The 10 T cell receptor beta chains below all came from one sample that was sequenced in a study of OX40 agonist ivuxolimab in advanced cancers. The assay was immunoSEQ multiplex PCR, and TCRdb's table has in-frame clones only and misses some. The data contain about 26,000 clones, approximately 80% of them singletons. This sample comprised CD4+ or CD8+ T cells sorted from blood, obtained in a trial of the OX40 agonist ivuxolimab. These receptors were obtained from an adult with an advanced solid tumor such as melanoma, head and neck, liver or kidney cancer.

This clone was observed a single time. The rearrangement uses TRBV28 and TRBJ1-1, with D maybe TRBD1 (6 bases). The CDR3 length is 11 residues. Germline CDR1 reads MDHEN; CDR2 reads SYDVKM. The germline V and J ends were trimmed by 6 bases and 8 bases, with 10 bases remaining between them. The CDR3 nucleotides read TGTGCCAGCAGCACAGGGCTGGAAGCTTTCTTT. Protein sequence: CASSTGLEAFF.

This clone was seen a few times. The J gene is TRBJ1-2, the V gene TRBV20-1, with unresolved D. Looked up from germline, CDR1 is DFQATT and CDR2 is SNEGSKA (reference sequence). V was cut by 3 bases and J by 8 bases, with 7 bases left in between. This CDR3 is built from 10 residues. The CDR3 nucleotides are TGCAGTGCTAGCCAGGCGGGCTACACCTTC. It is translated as CSASQAGYTF.

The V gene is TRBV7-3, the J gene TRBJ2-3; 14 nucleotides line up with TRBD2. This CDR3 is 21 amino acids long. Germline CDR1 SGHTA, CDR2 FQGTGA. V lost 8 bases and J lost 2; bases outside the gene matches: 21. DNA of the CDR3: TGTGCCAGCGACCGTGAGGGTCCGGGACTAGCGGGAGCGGGTCACACAGATACGCAGTATTTT. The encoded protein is CASDREGPGLAGAGHTDTQYF.

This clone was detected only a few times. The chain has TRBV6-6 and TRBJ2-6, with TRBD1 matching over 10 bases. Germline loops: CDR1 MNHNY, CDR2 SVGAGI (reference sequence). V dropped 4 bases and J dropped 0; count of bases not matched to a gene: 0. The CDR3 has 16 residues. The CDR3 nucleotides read TGTGCCAGCAGTTGGACAGGGGGCTCTGGGGCCAACGTCCTGACTTTC. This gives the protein CASSWTGGSGANVLTF.

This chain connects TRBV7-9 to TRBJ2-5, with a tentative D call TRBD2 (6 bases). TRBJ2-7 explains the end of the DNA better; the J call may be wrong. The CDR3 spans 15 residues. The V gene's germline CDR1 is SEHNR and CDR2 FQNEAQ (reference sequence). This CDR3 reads CASSLWRGRDHEQYF. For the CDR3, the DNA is TGTGCCAGCAGCTTATGGAGGGGTAGGGATCACGAGCAGTACTTC.

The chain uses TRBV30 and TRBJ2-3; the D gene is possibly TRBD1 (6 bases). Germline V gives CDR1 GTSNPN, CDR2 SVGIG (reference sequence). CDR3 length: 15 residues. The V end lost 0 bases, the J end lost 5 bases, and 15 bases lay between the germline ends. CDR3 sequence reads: CAWSVALGAGDTQYF. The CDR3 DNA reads TGTGCCTGGAGTGTTGCTTTGGGGGCGGGAGATACGCAGTATTTT.

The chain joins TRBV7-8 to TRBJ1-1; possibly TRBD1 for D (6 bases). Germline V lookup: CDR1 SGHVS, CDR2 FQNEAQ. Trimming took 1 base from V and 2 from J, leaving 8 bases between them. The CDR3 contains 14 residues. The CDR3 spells CASSLVDSNTEAFF. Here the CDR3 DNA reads TGTGCCAGCAGCTTAGTGGACAGCAACACTGAAGCTTTCTTT. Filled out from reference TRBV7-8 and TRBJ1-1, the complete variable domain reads GAGVSQSPRYKVAKRGQDVALRCDPISGHVSLFWYQQALGQGPEFLTYFQNEAQLDKSGLPSDRFFAERPEGSVSTLKIQRTQQEDSAVYLCASSLVDSNTEAFFGQGTRLTVV.

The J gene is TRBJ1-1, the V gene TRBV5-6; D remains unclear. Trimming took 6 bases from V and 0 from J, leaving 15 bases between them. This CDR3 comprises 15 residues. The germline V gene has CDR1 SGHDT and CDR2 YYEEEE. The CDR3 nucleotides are TGTGCCAGCACTTTCGGCGGCAGAATGAACACTGAAGCTTTCTTT. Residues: CASTFGGRMNTEAFF.

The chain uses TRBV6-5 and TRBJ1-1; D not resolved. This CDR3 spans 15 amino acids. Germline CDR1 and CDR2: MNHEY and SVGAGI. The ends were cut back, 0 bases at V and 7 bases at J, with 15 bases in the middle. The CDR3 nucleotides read TGTGCCAGCAGTTACTCGAGGGCAGTGGCTTTTGAAGCTTTCTTT. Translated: CASSYSRAVAFEAFF.

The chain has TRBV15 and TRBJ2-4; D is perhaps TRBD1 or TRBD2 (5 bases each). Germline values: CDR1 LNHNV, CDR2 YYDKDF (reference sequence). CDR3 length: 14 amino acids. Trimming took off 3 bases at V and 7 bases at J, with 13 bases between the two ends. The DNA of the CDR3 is TGTGCCACCAGCAGTACCGGGACGTCGAACATTCAGTACTTC. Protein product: CATSSTGTSNIQYF.